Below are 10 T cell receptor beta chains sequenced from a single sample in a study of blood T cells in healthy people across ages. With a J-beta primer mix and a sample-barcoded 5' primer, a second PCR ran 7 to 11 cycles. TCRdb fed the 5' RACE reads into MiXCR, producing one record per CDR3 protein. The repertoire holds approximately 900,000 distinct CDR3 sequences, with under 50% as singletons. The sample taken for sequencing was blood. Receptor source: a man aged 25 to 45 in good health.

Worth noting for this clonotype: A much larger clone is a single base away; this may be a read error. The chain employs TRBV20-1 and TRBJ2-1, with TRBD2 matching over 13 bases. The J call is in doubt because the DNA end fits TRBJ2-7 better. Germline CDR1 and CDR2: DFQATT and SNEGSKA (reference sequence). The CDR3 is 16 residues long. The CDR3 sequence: CSGDGTSGETYNEQYF. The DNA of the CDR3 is TGCAGTGGGGATGGGACTAGCGGGGAGACCTACAATGAGCAGTACTTC.

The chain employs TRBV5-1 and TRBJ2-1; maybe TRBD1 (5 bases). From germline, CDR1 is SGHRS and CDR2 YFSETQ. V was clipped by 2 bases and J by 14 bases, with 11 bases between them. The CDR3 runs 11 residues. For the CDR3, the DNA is TGCGCCAGCAGCTTAGGGGTTCAAAAGTTCTTC. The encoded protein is CASSLGVQKFF.

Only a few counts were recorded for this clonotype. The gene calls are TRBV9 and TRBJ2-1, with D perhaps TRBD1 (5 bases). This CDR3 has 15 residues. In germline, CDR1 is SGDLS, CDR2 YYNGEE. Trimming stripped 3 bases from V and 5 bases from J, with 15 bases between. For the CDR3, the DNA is TGTGCCAGCAGCGAAGACGGTAGGGGTGACAATGAGCAGTTCTTC. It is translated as CASSEDGRGDNEQFF.

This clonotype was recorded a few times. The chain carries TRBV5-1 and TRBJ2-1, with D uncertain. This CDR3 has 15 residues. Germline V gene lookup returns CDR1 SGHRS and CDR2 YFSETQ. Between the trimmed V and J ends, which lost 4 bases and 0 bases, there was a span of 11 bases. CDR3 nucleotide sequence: TGCGCCAGCAGCCGAGGACGGAACTCCTACAATGAGCAGTTCTTC. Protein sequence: CASSRGRNSYNEQFF.

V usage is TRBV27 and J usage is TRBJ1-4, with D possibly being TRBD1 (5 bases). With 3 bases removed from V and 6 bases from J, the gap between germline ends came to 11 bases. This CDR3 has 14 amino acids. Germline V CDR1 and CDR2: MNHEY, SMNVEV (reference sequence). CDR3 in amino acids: CASSFGGEDEKLFF. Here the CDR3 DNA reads TGTGCCAGCAGTTTTGGGGGGGAAGATGAAAAACTGTTTTTT. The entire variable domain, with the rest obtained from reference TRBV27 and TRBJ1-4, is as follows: EAQVTQNPRYLITVTGKKLTVTCSQNMNHEYMSWYRQDPGLGLRQIYYSMNVEVTDKGDVPEGYKVSRKEKRNFPLILESPSPNQTSLYFCASSFGGEDEKLFFGSGTQLSVL.

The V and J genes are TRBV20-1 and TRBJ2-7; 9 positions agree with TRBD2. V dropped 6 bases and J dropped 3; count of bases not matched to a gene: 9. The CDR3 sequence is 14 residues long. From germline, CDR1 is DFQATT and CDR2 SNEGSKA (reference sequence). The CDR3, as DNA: TGCAGTGCCCCCCCCGGAGCGGGGGGCTACGAGCAGTACTTC. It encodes CSAPPGAGGYEQYF.

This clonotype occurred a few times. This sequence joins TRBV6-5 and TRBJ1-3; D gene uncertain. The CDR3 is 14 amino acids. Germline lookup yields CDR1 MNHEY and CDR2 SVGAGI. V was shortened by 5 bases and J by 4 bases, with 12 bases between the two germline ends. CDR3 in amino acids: CASSPWLTGNTIYF. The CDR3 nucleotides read TGTGCCAGCAGTCCGTGGTTGACCGGAAACACCATATATTTT.

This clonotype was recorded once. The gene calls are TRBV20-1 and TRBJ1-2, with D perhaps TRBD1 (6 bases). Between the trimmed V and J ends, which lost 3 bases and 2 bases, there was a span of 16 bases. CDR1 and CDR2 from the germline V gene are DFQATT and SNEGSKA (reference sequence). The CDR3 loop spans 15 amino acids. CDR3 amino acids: CSARAGHFSNYGYTF. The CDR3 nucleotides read TGCAGTGCTAGGGCGGGACACTTTTCGAACTATGGCTACACCTTC.

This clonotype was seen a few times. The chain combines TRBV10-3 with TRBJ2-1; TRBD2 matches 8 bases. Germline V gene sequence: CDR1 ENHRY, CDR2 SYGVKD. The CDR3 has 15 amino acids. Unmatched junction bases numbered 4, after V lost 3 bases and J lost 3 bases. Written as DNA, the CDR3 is TGTGCCATCAGTGACTGGCGGGGGGACTACAATGAGCAGTTCTTC. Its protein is CAISDWRGDYNEQFF.

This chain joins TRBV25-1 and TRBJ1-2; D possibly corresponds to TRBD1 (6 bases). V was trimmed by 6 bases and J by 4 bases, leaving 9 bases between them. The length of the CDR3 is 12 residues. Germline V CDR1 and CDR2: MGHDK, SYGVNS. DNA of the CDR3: TGTGCCAGCAGGGACAGCTTCTATGGCTACACCTTC. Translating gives CASRDSFYGYTF.